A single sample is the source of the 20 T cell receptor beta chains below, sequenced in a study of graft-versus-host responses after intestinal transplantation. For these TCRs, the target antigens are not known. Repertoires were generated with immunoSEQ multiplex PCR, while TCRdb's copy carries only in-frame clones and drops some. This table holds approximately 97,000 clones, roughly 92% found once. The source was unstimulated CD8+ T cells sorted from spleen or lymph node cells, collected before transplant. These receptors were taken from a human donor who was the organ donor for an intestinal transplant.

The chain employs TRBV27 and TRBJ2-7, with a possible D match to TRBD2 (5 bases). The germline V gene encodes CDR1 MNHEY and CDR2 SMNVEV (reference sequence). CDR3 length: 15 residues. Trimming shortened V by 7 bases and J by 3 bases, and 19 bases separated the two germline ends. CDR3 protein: CASTVSGLEDYEQYF. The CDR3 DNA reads TGTGCCAGCACAGTTTCGGGCCTGGAGGACTACGAGCAGTACTTC.

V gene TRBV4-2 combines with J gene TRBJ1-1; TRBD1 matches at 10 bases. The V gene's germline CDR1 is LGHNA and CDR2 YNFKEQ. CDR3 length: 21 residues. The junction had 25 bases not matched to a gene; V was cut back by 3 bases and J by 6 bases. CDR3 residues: CASSHPLTDKTGGEPGPEAFF. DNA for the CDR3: TGTGCCAGCAGCCATCCCTTAACGGACAAGACAGGGGGCGAACCCGGCCCTGAAGCTTTCTTT.

CDR3 sequence (DNA): TGTGCCAGCAGCTTGGTCGACTCAGATACGCAGTATTTT. Protein product: CASSLVDSDTQYF. J is TRBJ2-3 and V is TRBV5-5; unclear D gene. Looked up from germline, CDR1 is SGHKS and CDR2 is YYEKEE (reference sequence). This CDR3 has 13 amino acids. V dropped 0 bases and J dropped 4 bases, with 6 bases sitting between them.

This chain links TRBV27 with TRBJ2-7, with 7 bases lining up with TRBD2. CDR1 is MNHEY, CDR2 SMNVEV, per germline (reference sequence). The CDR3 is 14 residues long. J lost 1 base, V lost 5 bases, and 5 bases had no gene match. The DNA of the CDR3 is TGTGCCAGCAGTCTGGGTAGCGGGTCCTACGAGCAGTACTTC. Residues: CASSLGSGSYEQYF.

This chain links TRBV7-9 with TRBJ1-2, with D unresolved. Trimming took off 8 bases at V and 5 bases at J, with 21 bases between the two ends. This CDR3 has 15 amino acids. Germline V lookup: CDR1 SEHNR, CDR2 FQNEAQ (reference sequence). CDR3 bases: TGTGCCAGCGCGATCTGGACGGGGTGGGGTTATGGCTACACCTTC. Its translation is CASAIWTGWGYGYTF.

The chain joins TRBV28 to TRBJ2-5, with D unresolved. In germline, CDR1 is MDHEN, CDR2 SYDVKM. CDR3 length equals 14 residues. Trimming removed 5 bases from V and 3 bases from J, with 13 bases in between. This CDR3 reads CASSVRSREETQYF. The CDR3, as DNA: TGTGCCAGCAGTGTTAGGTCTAGAGAAGAGACCCAGTACTTC.

The CDR3 DNA sequence: TGTGCCAATGGCCCCGGGACAGGGCACACTGAAGCTTTCTTT. It translates to CANGPGTGHTEAFF. The V and J genes are TRBV15 and TRBJ1-1; TRBD1 matches at 9 bases. The CDR3 has 14 residues. Trimming removed 10 bases from V and 3 bases from J; junction bases left unmatched: 9. Germline V gives CDR1 LNHNV, CDR2 YYDKDF (reference sequence).

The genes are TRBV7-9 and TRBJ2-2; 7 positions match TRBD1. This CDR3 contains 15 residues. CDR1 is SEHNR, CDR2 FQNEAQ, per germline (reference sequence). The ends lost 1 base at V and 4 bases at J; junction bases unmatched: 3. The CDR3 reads CASSLVPGGTGELFF. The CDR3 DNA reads TGTGCCAGCAGCTTAGTTCCAGGGGGCACCGGGGAGCTGTTTTTT.

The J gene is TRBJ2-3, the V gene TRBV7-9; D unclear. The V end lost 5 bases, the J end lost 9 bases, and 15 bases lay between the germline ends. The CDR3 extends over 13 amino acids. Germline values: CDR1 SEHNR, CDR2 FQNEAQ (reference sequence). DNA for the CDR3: TGTGCCAGCAGCGCAGAAAGAGCGAGGACGCAGTATTTT. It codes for CASSAERARTQYF.

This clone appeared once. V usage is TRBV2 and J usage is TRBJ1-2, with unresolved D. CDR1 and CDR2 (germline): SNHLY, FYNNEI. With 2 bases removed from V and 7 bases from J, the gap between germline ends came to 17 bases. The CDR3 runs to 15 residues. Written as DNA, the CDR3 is TGTGCCAGCAGTGAATCTATGCGGGCGGTCTCTGGCTACACCTTC. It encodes CASSESMRAVSGYTF.

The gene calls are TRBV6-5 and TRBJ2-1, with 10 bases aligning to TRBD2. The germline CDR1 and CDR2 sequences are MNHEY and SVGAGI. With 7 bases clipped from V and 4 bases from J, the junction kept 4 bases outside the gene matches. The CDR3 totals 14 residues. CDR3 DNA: TGTGCCAGCATTTCTAGCGGGGGATACAATGAGCAGTTCTTC. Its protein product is CASISSGGYNEQFF.

The CDR3, as DNA: TGTGCCAGCAGACAATCTAGCGGGAGCCCCCTCGAGCAGTACTTC. It is translated as CASRQSSGSPLEQYF. The V and J genes are TRBV5-8 and TRBJ2-7; 10 nucleotides align to TRBD2. Per germline, CDR1 SGHTS and CDR2 YDEGEE. Germline trimming cut 5 bases from V and 6 bases from J; bases unmatched to any gene: 11. The CDR3 totals 15 residues.

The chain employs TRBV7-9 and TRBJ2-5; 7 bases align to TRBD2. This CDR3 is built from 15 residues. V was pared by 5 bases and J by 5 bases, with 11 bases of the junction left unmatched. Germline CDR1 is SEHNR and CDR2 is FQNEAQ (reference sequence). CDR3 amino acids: CASSDTRTSGETQYF. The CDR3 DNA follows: TGTGCCAGCAGCGACACTCGGACTAGTGGGGAGACCCAGTACTTC.

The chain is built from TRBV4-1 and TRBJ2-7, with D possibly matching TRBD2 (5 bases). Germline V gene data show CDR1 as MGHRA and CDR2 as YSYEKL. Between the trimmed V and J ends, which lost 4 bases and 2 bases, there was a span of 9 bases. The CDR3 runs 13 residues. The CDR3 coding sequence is TGCGCCAGCAGCCCTAGCCTGGCCTACGAGCAGTACTTC. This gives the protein CASSPSLAYEQYF.

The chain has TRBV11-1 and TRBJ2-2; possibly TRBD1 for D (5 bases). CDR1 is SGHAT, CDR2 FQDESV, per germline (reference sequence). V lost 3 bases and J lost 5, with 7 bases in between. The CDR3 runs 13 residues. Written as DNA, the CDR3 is TGTGCCAGCAGCTTTCCAGGGACCGGGGAGCTGTTTTTT. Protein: CASSFPGTGELFF.

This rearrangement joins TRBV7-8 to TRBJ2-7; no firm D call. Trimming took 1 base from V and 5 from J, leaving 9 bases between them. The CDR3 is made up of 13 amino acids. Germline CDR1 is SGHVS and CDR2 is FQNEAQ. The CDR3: CASSLGAWDEQYF. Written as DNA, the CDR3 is TGTGCCAGCAGCTTAGGGGCCTGGGACGAGCAGTACTTC.

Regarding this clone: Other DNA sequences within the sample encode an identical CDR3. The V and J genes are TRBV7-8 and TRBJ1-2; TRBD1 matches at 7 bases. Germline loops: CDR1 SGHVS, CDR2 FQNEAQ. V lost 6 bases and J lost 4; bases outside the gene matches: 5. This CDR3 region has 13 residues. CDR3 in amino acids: CASSPGTAYGYTF. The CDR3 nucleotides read TGTGCCAGCAGTCCCGGGACAGCCTATGGCTACACCTTC.

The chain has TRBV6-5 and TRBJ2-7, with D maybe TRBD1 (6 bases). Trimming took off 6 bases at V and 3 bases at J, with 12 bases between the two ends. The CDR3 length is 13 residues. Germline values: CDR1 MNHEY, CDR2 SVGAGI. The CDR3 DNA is TGTGCCAGCAGACTCGGACAGAACTACGAGCAGTACTTC. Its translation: CASRLGQNYEQYF.

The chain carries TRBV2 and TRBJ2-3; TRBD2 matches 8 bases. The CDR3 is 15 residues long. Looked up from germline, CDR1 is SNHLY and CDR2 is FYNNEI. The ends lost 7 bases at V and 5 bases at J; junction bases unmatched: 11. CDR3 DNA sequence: TGTGCCAGCAAGGACAGCGGGGGAGTCGGAGATACGCAGTATTTT. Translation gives CASKDSGGVGDTQYF.

CDR3 in DNA: TGTGCCAGCAGTTCCGACCCTAGCGGTAGGAAGCAGTTCTTC. It translates to CASSSDPSGRKQFF. The V gene is TRBV27, the J gene TRBJ2-1, with 7 bases that match TRBD2. The germline gives CDR1 MNHEY, CDR2 SMNVEV (reference sequence). Trimming removed 4 bases from V and 11 bases from J; junction bases left unmatched: 11. This CDR3 contains 14 residues.